Only a few counts were recorded for the clone carrying this TCR beta chain. Its antigen is not known. V lost 8 bases to trimming and J lost 7 bases, with 12 bases between them. The CDR3 extends over 11 amino acids. The V gene's germline CDR1 is WSHSY and CDR2 SAAADI. This sample was taken from a study of CD8 T cells in ankylosing spondylitis. Study outcomes and limitations: Disease-linked clones reportedly showed significant enrichment in matched ankylosing spondylitis synovial fluid. Earlier literature documents some of the motif variants in reactive arthritis synovial fluid and blood. What seemed typical of ankylosing spondylitis blood was a TCR beta motif built from eight highly homologous variants.

Molecular-barcoded quantitative 5'-RACE produced these TCR beta libraries. TCRdb re-called the 5' RACE reads through MiXCR, storing one row per CDR3 protein. This sample has about 250,000 distinct CDR3 sequences, with roughly a third found just once. V usage is TRBV10-2 and J usage is TRBJ2-7; possibly TRBD1 for D (5 bases). The sequencing input was blood, either unsorted or a sorted T cell fraction (not recorded which). The TCR was taken from a male donor with ankylosing spondylitis or in good health (not recorded which). CDR3 in DNA: TGCGCCAGCTCCAGGGATGGGGAGCAGTACTTC. Its protein is CASSRDGEQYF.